The next 26 T cell receptor beta chains were all read from a single sample in a study of CD8+ T cells in alopecia areata. cDNA reverse transcribed from extracted RNA served as the sequencing template. Method: immunoSEQ multiplex PCR; TCRdb's copy keeps in-frame clones and lacks some. Here the sample spans 150,000 to 200,000 clones, more than 55% being singletons. As to treatment: oral pan-JAK inhibitor, 5-10 mg twice daily. The source was CD4+ T cells sorted from blood, collected around week 47, from a patient treated with tofacitinib. These receptors all stem from a human donor with alopecia areata.

The CDR3 DNA sequence: TGTGCCAGCAGCCCAAGGGGTCCTGCGGGGGGGCGGTTCGGAAATGAGCAGTTCTTC. This codes for CASSPRGPAGGRFGNEQFF. The V gene is TRBV5-6, the J gene TRBJ2-1; 9 nucleotides align to TRBD2. The germline V gene has CDR1 SGHDT and CDR2 YYEEEE. The CDR3 consists of 19 residues. V dropped 4 bases and J dropped 7; count of bases not matched to a gene: 21.

This sequence joins TRBV29-1 and TRBJ2-7, with a tentative D call TRBD2 (6 bases). The CDR3 spans 14 residues. Trimming took off 6 bases at V and 6 bases at J, with 21 bases between the two ends. In germline, CDR1 is SQVTM, CDR2 ANQGSEA. CDR3 coding DNA: TGCAGCGTGCAGGGACTCCATGACCTAAGCGAGCAGTACTTC. Its protein product is CSVQGLHDLSEQYF.

The chain carries TRBV20-1 and TRBJ1-2; D gene ambiguous. Trimming pared 4 bases from V and 8 bases from J, leaving 11 bases between. Germline values: CDR1 DFQATT, CDR2 SNEGSKA (reference sequence). The CDR3 is 11 amino acids. This chain's CDR3 is CSAKTGNGYTF. The CDR3 region has the DNA TGCAGTGCTAAGACCGGGAACGGCTACACCTTC.

V and J are TRBV30 and TRBJ1-6; TRBD1 agrees at 11 bases. V was clipped by 1 base and J by 13 bases; unmatched bases: 6. The CDR3 has 14 residues. CDR1 GTSNPN and CDR2 SVGIG come from the germline V gene (reference sequence). The CDR3 spells CAWSEGQGASPLHF. As DNA, the CDR3 is TGTGCCTGGAGTGAAGGACAGGGGGCAAGTCCCCTCCACTTT. Supplemented by reference TRBV30 and TRBJ1-6, the full variable domain reads SQTIHQWPATLVQPVGSPLSLECTVEGTSNPNLYWYRQAAGRGLQLLFYSVGIGQISSEVPQNLSASRPQDRQFILSSKKLLLSDSGFYLCAWSEGQGASPLHFGNGTRLTVT.

This sequence joins TRBV2 and TRBJ2-1; a weak D match, TRBD1 (5 bases). Germline CDR1 is SNHLY and CDR2 is FYNNEI. V was clipped by 4 bases and J by 9 bases, with 16 bases between them. The CDR3 sequence is 14 residues long. The CDR3 DNA is TGTGCCAGCAGTGGCTACGTAGGGGCCAGTGAGCAGTTCTTC. This sequence encodes CASSGYVGASEQFF.

This chain uses TRBV7-3 with TRBJ2-1; D possibly matches TRBD1 or TRBD2 (6 bases each). There are 13 residues in the CDR3. Germline CDR1 and CDR2: SGHTA and FQGTGA. Trimming shortened V by 5 bases and J by 8 bases, and 13 bases separated the two germline ends. The CDR3 sequence is CASSPGGNHEQFF. The DNA of the CDR3 is TGTGCCAGCAGCCCCGGGGGCAATCATGAGCAGTTCTTC.

The chain couples TRBV18 to TRBJ1-1, with D maybe TRBD1 (5 bases). With 2 bases removed from V and 7 bases from J, the gap between germline ends came to 8 bases. Germline-derived CDR1 and CDR2 are KGHSH and LQKENI. The CDR3 covers 12 residues. The CDR3 DNA sequence: TGTGCCAGCTCACCAAGGGACGGTGAAGCTTTCTTT. It codes for CASSPRDGEAFF.

This chain connects TRBV6-5 to TRBJ2-3; 7 bases agree with TRBD1. CDR3 size: 14 residues. The V segment lost 5 bases and the J segment 4 bases; nucleotides outside the gene matches: 6. CDR1 and CDR2 from the germline V gene are MNHEY and SVGAGI. The CDR3 loop reads CASSADRVSDTQYF. The CDR3 region has the DNA TGTGCCAGCAGTGCTGACAGGGTGTCAGATACGCAGTATTTT.

The rearrangement links TRBV4-2 to TRBJ2-3, with 7 bases aligning to TRBD2. CDR1 LGHNA and CDR2 YNFKEQ come from the germline V gene. The CDR3 is 16 amino acids. The J segment lost 3 bases and the V segment lost 2 bases, leaving 8 bases of the junction unmatched. The CDR3 sequence is CASSQTGGLRTDTQYF. The CDR3 nucleotides are TGTGCCAGCAGCCAAACGGGGGGATTAAGAACAGATACGCAGTATTTT.

V is TRBV25-1 and J is TRBJ1-1; D unclear. Trimming took 1 base from V and 3 from J, leaving 3 bases between them. The germline V gene encodes CDR1 MGHDK and CDR2 SYGVNS. This CDR3 is 12 amino acids long. CDR3: CASSESYTEAFF. CDR3 nucleotide sequence: TGTGCCAGCAGTGAATCTTACACTGAAGCTTTCTTT.

The chain uses TRBV25-1 and TRBJ1-5; the match to TRBD1 covers 8 bases. Per germline, CDR1 MGHDK and CDR2 SYGVNS. The V segment lost 2 bases and the J segment 7 bases; nucleotides outside the gene matches: 7. This CDR3 is built from 15 residues. The CDR3 bases are TGTGCCAGCAGTGAACGAGGTGGGACAGGCCAGCCCCAGCATTTT. Its translation is CASSERGGTGQPQHF.

The rearrangement links TRBV14 to TRBJ2-7; 9 bases are a match to TRBD1. Trimming at V came to 6 bases and at J to 5 bases, leaving 11 bases not matched to a gene. CDR1 and CDR2 from the germline V gene are SGHDN and FVKESK. This CDR3 is built from 15 residues. CDR3 coding DNA: TGTGCCAGCAGTCCATACCGGGACAGGGCCCACGAGCAGTACTTC. It encodes CASSPYRDRAHEQYF.

The chain carries TRBV30 and TRBJ1-2, with 9 bases lining up with TRBD1. Trimming removed 2 bases from V and 7 bases from J; junction bases left unmatched: 8. Germline values: CDR1 GTSNPN, CDR2 SVGIG (reference sequence). This CDR3 has 14 residues. The CDR3 nucleotides read TGTGCCTGGAGTAAGGGACAGGGTCGCGGTGGCTACACCTTC. Its protein is CAWSKGQGRGGYTF.

The chain is built from TRBV7-6 and TRBJ2-5, with D tentatively TRBD1 (6 bases). CDR1 and CDR2 from the germline V gene are SGHVS and FNYEAQ. CDR3 length equals 16 residues. The V end was cut by 0 bases, the J end by 1 base, with 12 bases between. CDR3 protein: CASSLAPRGLQETQYF. As DNA, the CDR3 is TGTGCCAGCAGCTTAGCGCCCAGGGGCCTCCAAGAGACCCAGTACTTC.

There are a few counts of this clone. The chain joins TRBV29-1 to TRBJ2-1; TRBD2 matches 9 bases. This CDR3 comprises 13 residues. Germline V gene sequence: CDR1 SQVTM, CDR2 ANQGSEA. Germline trimming cut 7 bases from V and 7 bases from J; bases unmatched to any gene: 8. CDR3 DNA: TGCAGCGCCAAGCGGGGGGCGGGGAATGAGCAGTTCTTC. Its protein product is CSAKRGAGNEQFF.

Only one count was recorded for this clone. The gene calls are TRBV7-2 and TRBJ1-1; possible D gene TRBD1, 5 bases. Germline V CDR1 and CDR2: SGHTA, FQGNSA. V was trimmed by 4 bases and J by 1 base, leaving 10 bases between them. This CDR3 is 14 amino acids long. CDR3 nucleotides: TGTGCCAGCAGCTGGGGCGGTGGGAACACTGAAGCTTTCTTT. Its protein product is CASSWGGGNTEAFF.

The chain recombines TRBV23-1 with TRBJ2-5, with D hard to call. TRBV23-1 is an open reading frame, and its role is uncertain. The CDR3 length is 8 residues. CDR3 in DNA: TGCGGGGAAGAGACCCAGTACTTC. Translation: CGEETQYF.

This clone was counted between two and nine times. The chain joins TRBV30 to TRBJ1-2; D gene unclear. CDR1 and CDR2 from the germline V gene are GTSNPN and SVGIG (reference sequence). CDR3 length: 12 residues. V was clipped by 4 bases and J by 6 bases, with 12 bases between them. The chain's CDR3 is CAWNGLQNGYTF. For the CDR3, the DNA is TGTGCCTGGAACGGACTACAGAATGGCTACACCTTC.

The chain has TRBV29-1 and TRBJ1-4; D gene unclear. V was cut by 4 bases and J by 12 bases, with 12 bases left in between. There are 11 residues in the CDR3. Germline lookup yields CDR1 SQVTM and CDR2 ANQGSEA. CDR3 protein: CSVGGPGELFF. Written as DNA, the CDR3 is TGCAGCGTTGGTGGGCCCGGAGAACTGTTTTTT.

The chain links TRBV7-9 to TRBJ2-7, with TRBD1 matching 11 bases. The CDR3 consists of 14 residues. Unmatched junction bases numbered 4, after V lost 4 bases and J lost 5 bases. Germline V gene lookup returns CDR1 SEHNR and CDR2 FQNEAQ (reference sequence). The CDR3 is CASSSRTGGDEQYF. The DNA of the CDR3 is TGTGCCAGCAGCTCAAGGACAGGGGGCGACGAGCAGTACTTC.

This clone was counted between two and nine times. The J gene is TRBJ2-7, the V gene TRBV6-1; D remains ambiguous. Trimming took 2 bases from V and 3 from J, leaving 11 bases between them. The CDR3 is 14 amino acids. The germline gives CDR1 MNHNS, CDR2 SASEGT. The CDR3 reads CASSEYDQVYEQYF. The CDR3 DNA follows: TGTGCCAGCAGTGAATACGATCAAGTCTACGAGCAGTACTTC.

This clone appeared a single time. The chain is built from TRBV5-1 and TRBJ2-5; D perhaps matches TRBD1 (5 bases). CDR1 SGHRS and CDR2 YFSETQ come from the germline V gene. Trimming shortened V by 4 bases and J by 2 bases, and 18 bases separated the two germline ends. CDR3 length: 16 amino acids. The DNA of the CDR3 is TGCGCCAGCAGCAGACGACAGCCCAGACTTCAAGAGACCCAGTACTTC. This sequence encodes CASSRRQPRLQETQYF. Using reference TRBV5-1 and TRBJ2-5 for the parts outside the CDR3, the full variable domain is KAGVTQTPRYLIKTRGQQVTLSCSPISGHRSVSWYQQTPGQGLQFLFEYFSETQRNKGNFPGRFSGRQFSNSRSEMNVSTLELGDSALYLCASSRRQPRLQETQYFGPGTRLLVL.

This clone was seen only a few times. CDR3 sequence: CSVVLAGVPYGYTF. CDR3 nucleotide sequence: TGCAGCGTTGTTCTAGCAGGGGTCCCTTATGGCTACACCTTC. The J gene is TRBJ1-2, the V gene TRBV29-1, with D possibly TRBD1 on 6 matching bases. The germline V and J ends were trimmed by 4 bases and 5 bases, with 17 bases remaining between them. Germline assignment: CDR1 SQVTM and CDR2 ANQGSEA. The CDR3 runs to 14 residues. The variable domain in full, with the rest retrieved from reference TRBV29-1 and TRBJ1-2, is SAVISQKPSRDICQRGTSLTIQCQVDSQVTMMFWYRQQPGQSLTLIATANQGSEATYESGFVIDKFPISRPNLTFSTLTVSNMSPEDSSIYLCSVVLAGVPYGYTFGSGTRLTVV.

The rearrangement uses TRBV9 and TRBJ1-2; no firm D call. With 4 bases removed from V and 7 bases from J, the gap between germline ends came to 11 bases. Per germline, CDR1 SGDLS and CDR2 YYNGEE. The CDR3 totals 12 residues. The CDR3, as DNA: TGTGCCAGCAGCCTCAGACATAGTGGCTACACCTTC. Translation gives CASSLRHSGYTF. The full variable domain, rest sourced from reference TRBV9 and TRBJ1-2, is DSGVTQTPKHLITATGQRVTLRCSPRSGDLSVYWYQQSLDQGLQFLIQYYNGEERAKGNILERFSAQQFPDLHSELNLSSLELGDSALYFCASSLRHSGYTFGSGTRLTVV.

The sample holds a few counts of this clone. The J gene is TRBJ2-6, the V gene TRBV5-1, with D hard to call. This CDR3 spans 12 amino acids. The ends were cut back, 3 bases at V and 2 bases at J, with 0 bases in the middle. Germline V gene data show CDR1 as SGHRS and CDR2 as YFSETQ. CDR3 nucleotides: TGCGCCAGCAGCTCTGGGGCCAACGTCCTGACTTTC. This codes for CASSSGANVLTF.

The J gene is TRBJ2-7, the V gene TRBV7-8; D is perhaps TRBD1 (5 bases). The germline CDR1 and CDR2 sequences are SGHVS and FQNEAQ. The CDR3 sequence is 16 residues long. Between the trimmed V and J ends, which lost 2 bases and 0 bases, there was a span of 14 bases. The CDR3 nucleotides read TGTGCCAGCAGCTTACAGGGAACGTCGAGCTCCTACGAGCAGTACTTC. Amino acids: CASSLQGTSSSYEQYF.